This T cell receptor beta chain was sequenced in a study of blood T cells in healthy people across ages. Concerning this clonotype itself: Its target is unknown.

The authors isolated at least 6 million PBMCs per sample. Germline CDR1 is SGHRS and CDR2 is YFSETQ. J was trimmed by 5 bases and V by 4 bases; bases with no gene match: 4. The CDR3 is 15 amino acids. A second PCR of roughly 7 to 11 cycles used a sample-barcoded 5' primer and a J-beta primer mix. Through a template-switch adaptor with 12 random nucleotides, each cDNA molecule received a tag. TCRdb passed the 5' RACE reads through MiXCR, listing each CDR3 protein once. In the table there are about 670,000 distinct CDR3 sequences, roughly 41% of which are singletons. Findings and limits, study-wide: In long-lived donors, naive CD4+ cell counts and diversity exceeded those of aged donors. Age advanced and TCR beta diversity per million T cells fell, roughly linearly.

This rearrangement joins TRBV5-1 to TRBJ2-2; 11 nucleotides line up with TRBD2. This TCR came from a man older than 75 in good health. The sequencing sample was made of blood. CDR3 DNA sequence: TGCGCCAGCAGCAAGACTAGCGGGAATACCGGGGAGCTGTTTTTT. Amino acid sequence: CASSKTSGNTGELFF.